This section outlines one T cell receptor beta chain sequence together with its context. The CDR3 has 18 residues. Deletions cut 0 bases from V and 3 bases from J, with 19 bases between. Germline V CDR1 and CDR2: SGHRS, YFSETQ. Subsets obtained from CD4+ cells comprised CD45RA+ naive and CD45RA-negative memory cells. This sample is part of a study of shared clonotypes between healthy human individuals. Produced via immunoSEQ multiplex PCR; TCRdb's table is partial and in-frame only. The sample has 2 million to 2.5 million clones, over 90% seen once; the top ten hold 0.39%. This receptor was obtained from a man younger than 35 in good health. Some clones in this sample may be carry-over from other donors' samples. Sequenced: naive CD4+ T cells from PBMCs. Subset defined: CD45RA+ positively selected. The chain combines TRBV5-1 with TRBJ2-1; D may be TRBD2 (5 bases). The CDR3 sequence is CASSLAGVSTPNYNEQFF. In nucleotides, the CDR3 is TGCGCCAGCAGCTTGGCCGGGGTGTCGACACCCAACTACAATGAGCAGTTCTTC.